This TCR beta chain was sequenced for a study of blood T cell repertoires in COVID-19. Participant ages covered roughly 18 to 89 years across 24 US areas. Participants' reported clinical history set cohort assignment. For recovered donors of Cohort 3, there were two negative PCRs, clearance, or symptom resolution. The CDR3 spans 15 residues. Germline CDR1 MNHEY, CDR2 SVGEGT. V lost 0 bases to trimming and J lost 1 base, with 9 bases between them. The table came from immunoSEQ multiplex PCR; TCRdb's copy has only in-frame clones and leaves some out. The sample shows under 200,000 clones, around 84% of them seen only once.

The sequencing sample was made of PBMCs or T cells enriched from blood (not recorded which). The chain recombines TRBV6-2 or TRBV6-3 with TRBJ1-1, with D possibly matching TRBD1 (5 bases). The receptor comes from a woman aged 50 to 60 who had recovered from COVID-19. This chain's CDR3 is CASSYSRGGNTEAFF. The CDR3 nucleotides are TGTGCCAGCAGTTACTCGAGGGGAGGGAACACTGAAGCTTTCTTT.